This entry is about one TCR beta chain. The antigen remains unidentified. At one boundary the junction diverges from the germline segment, which might be a read error. The sample belongs to a study of tumor-infiltrating lymphocytes in primary liver carcinoma. TCR beta cDNA was prepared out of approximately 470 ng total RNA by means of a constant-region primer. Researchers made the TCR beta libraries by running three nested multiplex PCR rounds with slightly modified ARM-PCR. The two initial PCR rounds, roughly 11 cycles each, used TRBV1-TRBV30 forward and C-beta reverse primers. TCRdb re-derived calls from the multiplex PCR reads in MiXCR, one entry per CDR3 protein. There are 150,000 to 200,000 distinct CDR3 sequences in the sample; approximately 80% occur only once, and roughly 18% lies in the top ten. Both RNA and DNA were isolated together from 20-30 mg of bulk tissue that had not been sorted. Surgical resection served as treatment for the primary liver carcinoma of these patients.

Looked up from germline, CDR1 is SGHNT and CDR2 is YYREEE (reference sequence). This CDR3 is built from 15 residues. Study-wide findings and caveats: Overlap in tumor-adjacent and tumor-blood pairs fell below that of tumor region pairs.

The sequence derives from a man in his forties with primary liver carcinoma and hepatitis B virus infection. V gene TRBV5-4 combines with J gene TRBJ2-5; possible D gene TRBD2, 5 bases. Material: tumor tissue from primary liver carcinoma. CDR3 residues: CAGSLNGNGQKTQYF. Written as DNA, the CDR3 is TGTGCCGGCAGCTTGAACGGGAACGGCCAAAAGACCCAGTACTTC.